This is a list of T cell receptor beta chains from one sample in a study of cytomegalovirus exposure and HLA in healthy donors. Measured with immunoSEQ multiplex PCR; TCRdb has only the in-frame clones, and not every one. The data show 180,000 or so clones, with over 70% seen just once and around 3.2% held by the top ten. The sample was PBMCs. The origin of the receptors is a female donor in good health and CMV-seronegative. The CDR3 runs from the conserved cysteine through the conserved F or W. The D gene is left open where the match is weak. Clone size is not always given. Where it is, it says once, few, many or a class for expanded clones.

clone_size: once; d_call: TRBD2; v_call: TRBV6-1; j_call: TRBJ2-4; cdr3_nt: TGTGCCAGCAGTGGACTAGCGGGGGGGCGGTTGGGCAAAAACATTCAGTACTTC; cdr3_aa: CASSGLAGGRLGKNIQYF
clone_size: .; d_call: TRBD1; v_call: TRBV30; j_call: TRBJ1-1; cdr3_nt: TGTGCCTGGAGTGCATTAGGGGGCCTGGGCACTGAAGCTTTCTTT; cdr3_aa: CAWSALGGLGTEAFF
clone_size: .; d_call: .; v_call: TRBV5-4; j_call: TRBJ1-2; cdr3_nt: TGTGCCAGCAGCTTGGGGGGGAGGGGAGGTCGGACTTATGGAGGCTACACCTTC; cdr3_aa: CASSLGGRGGRTYGGYTF
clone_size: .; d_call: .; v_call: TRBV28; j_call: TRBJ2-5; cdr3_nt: TGTGCCAGCAGTCTGGTCCGACAGGCGGAGACCCAGTACTTC; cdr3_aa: CASSLVRQAETQYF
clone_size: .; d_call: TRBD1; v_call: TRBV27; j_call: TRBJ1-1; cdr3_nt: TGTGCCAGCAGTTTAAACAGGGGACGGACCACTGAAGCTTTCTTT; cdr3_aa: CASSLNRGRTTEAFF
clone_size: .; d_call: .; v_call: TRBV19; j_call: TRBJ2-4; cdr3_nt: TGTGCCAGTAGTATCGGGGAAATAGCCAAAAACATTCAGTACTTC; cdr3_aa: CASSIGEIAKNIQYF
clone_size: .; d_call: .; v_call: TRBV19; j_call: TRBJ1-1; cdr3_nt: TGTGCCAGTAGTAGTGGACAAATGAACACTGAAGCTTTCTTT; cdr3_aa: CASSSGQMNTEAFF
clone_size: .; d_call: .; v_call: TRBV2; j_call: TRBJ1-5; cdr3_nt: TGTGCCAGCAGTGGGCAGGGCAATCAGCCCCAGCATTTT; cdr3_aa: CASSGQGNQPQHF
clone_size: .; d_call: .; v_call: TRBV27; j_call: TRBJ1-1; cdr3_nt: TGTGCCAGCTGGAGGTACACTGAAGCTTTCTTT; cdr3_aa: CASWRYTEAFF
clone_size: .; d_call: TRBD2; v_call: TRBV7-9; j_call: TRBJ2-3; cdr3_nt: TGTGCCAGCAGCTTAACCCTAGCGGTTGTCCCAGATACGCAGTATTTT; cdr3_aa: CASSLTLAVVPDTQYF
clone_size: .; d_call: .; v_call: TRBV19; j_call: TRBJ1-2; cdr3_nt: TGTGCCAGTACCGAATGGGGGCAGGGGAACTATGGCTACACCTTC; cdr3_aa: CASTEWGQGNYGYTF
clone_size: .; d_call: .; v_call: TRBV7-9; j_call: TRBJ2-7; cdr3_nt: TGTGCCAGCAGCTTAGAGCACCCCTACGAGCAGTACTTC; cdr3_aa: CASSLEHPYEQYF
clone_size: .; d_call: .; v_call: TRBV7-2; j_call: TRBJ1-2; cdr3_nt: TGTGCCAGCAGCTTAGAGGAGGGTCCTAACTATGGCTACACCTTC; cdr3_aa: CASSLEEGPNYGYTF
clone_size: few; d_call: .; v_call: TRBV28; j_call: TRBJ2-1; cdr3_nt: TGTGCCAGCCCCGACAGATTGGCTAACAATGAGCAGTTCTTC; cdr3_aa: CASPDRLANNEQFF